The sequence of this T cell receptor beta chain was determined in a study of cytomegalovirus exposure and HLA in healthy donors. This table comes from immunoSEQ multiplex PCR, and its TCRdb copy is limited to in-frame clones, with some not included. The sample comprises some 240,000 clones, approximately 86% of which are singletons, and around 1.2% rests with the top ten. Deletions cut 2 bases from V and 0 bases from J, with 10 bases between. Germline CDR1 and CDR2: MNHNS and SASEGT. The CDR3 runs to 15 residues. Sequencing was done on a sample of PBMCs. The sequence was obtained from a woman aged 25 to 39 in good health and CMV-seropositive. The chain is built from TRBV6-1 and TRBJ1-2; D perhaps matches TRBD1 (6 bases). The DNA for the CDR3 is TGTGCCAGCAGTGAACGGGACAAGTCTAACTATGGCTACACCTTC. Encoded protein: CASSERDKSNYGYTF.